What follows is one T cell receptor (beta chain) and its context. The sample contains more than one DNA sequence encoding this CDR3. The entry originates in a study of T cell responses to AZD1222 COVID-19 vaccine. Profiling relied on immunoSEQ multiplex PCR, and the TCRdb table lists in-frame clones only, not all of them. The table includes about 64,000 clones, 90% to 95% detected once. Germline CDR1 is KGHSH and CDR2 is LQKENI. Trimming took off 1 base at V and 7 bases at J, with 5 bases between the two ends. The CDR3 sequence is 12 residues long. The V call is TRBV18, the J call TRBJ2-1; D call uncertain. The sequence was obtained from an adult who received the MenACWY meningococcal vaccine as a control. The sequences come from peripheral blood, collected 28 days after the second dose of the MenACWY control vaccine. CDR3 nucleotides: TGTGCCAGCTCACCACTGGGGAATGAGCAGTTCTTC. The encoded protein is CASSPLGNEQFF.